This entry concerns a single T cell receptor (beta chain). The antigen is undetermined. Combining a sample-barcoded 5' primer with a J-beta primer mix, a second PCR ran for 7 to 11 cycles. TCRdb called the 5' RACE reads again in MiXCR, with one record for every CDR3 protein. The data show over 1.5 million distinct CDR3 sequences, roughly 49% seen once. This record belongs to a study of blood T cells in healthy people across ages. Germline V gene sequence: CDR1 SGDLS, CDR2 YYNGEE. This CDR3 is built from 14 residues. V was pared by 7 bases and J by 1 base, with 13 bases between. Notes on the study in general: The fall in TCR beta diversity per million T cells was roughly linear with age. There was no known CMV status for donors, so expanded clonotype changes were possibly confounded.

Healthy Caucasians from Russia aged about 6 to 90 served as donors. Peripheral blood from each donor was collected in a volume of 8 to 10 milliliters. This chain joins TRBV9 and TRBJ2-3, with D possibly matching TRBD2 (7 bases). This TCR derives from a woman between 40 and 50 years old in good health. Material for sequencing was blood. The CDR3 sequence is CASGGAPRTDTQYF. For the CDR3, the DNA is TGTGCCAGCGGGGGGGCCCCCCGCACAGATACGCAGTATTTT.